This paragraph covers one T cell receptor beta chain sequence. Its antigen is unknown. A multiplex PCR was run with 60 Vbeta primers and 13 Jbeta primers. Assay: immunoSEQ multiplex PCR; the TCRdb copy retains only in-frame clones and omits some. The sample lists some 130,000 clones, over 60% seen once, with around 2% in the top ten. This record comes from a study of cytomegalovirus exposure and HLA in healthy donors. Study-level points and caveats: About 180 TCR beta chains were listed as cytomegalovirus-associated. Across donors, most TCRs were seen rarely, yet some public ones were widespread.

There are 14 residues in the CDR3. V was clipped by 0 bases and J by 5 bases, with 10 bases between them. CDR1 is SNHLY and CDR2 is FYNNEI in the germline V gene. This receptor was obtained from a man aged 25-40 years in good health and CMV-seronegative. This sequence joins TRBV2 and TRBJ1-1; possibly TRBD1 for D (5 bases). Sequenced input: PBMCs. The CDR3 coding sequence is TGTGCCAGCAGTGAAGCAGGGGTGTGGACTGAAGCTTTCTTT. It translates to CASSEAGVWTEAFF. The complete variable domain, with remaining parts taken from reference TRBV2 and TRBJ1-1, reads EPEVTQTPSHQVTQMGQEVILRCVPISNHLYFYWYRQILGQKVEFLVSFYNNEISEKSEIFDDQFSVERPDGSNFTLKIRSTKLEDSAMYFCASSEAGVWTEAFFGQGTRLTVV.